This TCR beta chain was found in a study of blood T cell repertoires in COVID-19. The wider study: Samples taken during acute and convalescent COVID-19 were collected in the United States, Italy and Spain. PBMCs, B-cell-depleted T cells, or T cells provided the cDNA or gDNA that made up the material.

CDR3 length: 14 amino acids. Germline CDR1 and CDR2: LNHNV and YYDKDF (reference sequence). Trimming took 6 bases from V and 1 from J; bases not matched to a gene: 4. As handled by the study authors: Nucleated cell number was recorded as an estimate derived from reference gene primer amplification. Profiling relied on immunoSEQ multiplex PCR, and the TCRdb table lists in-frame clones only, not all of them. D and trimming were read from the DNA, whereas the V and J calls and clone size are those reported in that table. The sample includes 150,000 or so clones, around 89% of them seen just once. The receptor comes from a man aged 45-65 years with acute or convalescent COVID-19. V gene TRBV15 combines with J gene TRBJ1-2; 8 bases match TRBD1. Material: peripheral blood. The CDR3 coding sequence is TGTGCCACCAGAAAAGACAGGGGTAACTATGGCTACACCTTC. Its protein is CATRKDRGNYGYTF.